This T cell receptor (beta chain) was observed in a study of response to subunit inactivated influenza vaccine. Overall study results and limits: The authors offered the suggestion that each seasonal influenza vaccination recruits few new T cells.

The germline V gene encodes CDR1 KGHSH and CDR2 LQKENI. V lost 2 bases and J lost 8, with 12 bases in between. The CDR3 has 13 residues. Turning to this clonotype: Its cognate antigen is unknown.

TCRdb processed the RT-PCR reads anew with MiXCR; each CDR3 protein has one entry. The sample shows 400,000 to 650,000 distinct CDR3 sequences, roughly 7.9% of them seen only once. This material consisted of PBMCs from blood, taken around 2 years after vaccination. The rearrangement joins TRBV18 to TRBJ1-1; D gene uncertain. The sequence came from a man aged 45 to 75 who received an inactivated influenza vaccine. This CDR3 reads CASSPILDSEAFF. CDR3 coding DNA: TGTGCCAGCTCACCAATTCTGGACTCAGAAGCTTTCTTT.